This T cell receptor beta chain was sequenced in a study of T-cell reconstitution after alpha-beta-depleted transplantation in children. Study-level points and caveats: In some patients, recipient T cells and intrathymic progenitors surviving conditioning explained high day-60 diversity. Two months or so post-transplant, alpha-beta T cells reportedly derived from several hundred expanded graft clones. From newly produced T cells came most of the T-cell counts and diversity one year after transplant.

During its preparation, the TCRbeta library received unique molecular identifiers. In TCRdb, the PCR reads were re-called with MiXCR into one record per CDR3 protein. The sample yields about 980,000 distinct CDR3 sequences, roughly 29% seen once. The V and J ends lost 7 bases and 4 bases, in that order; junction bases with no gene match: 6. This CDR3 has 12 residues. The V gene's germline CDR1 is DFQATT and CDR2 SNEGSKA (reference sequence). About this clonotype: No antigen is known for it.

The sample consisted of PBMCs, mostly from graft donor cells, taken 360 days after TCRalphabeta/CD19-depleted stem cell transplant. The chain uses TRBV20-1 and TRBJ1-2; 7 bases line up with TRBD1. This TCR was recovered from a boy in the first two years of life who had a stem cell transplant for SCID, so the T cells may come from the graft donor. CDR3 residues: CSVGRGFYGYTF. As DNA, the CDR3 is TGCAGTGTGGGCAGGGGGTTCTATGGCTACACCTTC.